These 25 T cell receptor beta chains originate from one sample sequenced in a study of T cell responses to AZD1222 COVID-19 vaccine. Some clones are missing from TCRdb's copy, which holds only in-frame ones; the method was immunoSEQ multiplex PCR. The data show 100,000 to 130,000 clones, under 95% seen once. The sequencing here drew on peripheral blood, taken on day 0 of AZD1222 vaccination. Every receptor here comes from an adult in good health.

The chain recombines TRBV14 with TRBJ2-2; TRBD1 agrees at 7 bases. The CDR3 contains 14 residues. Germline V gene lookup returns CDR1 SGHDN and CDR2 FVKESK. V lost 1 base and J lost 4; bases outside the gene matches: 0. CDR3 sequence (DNA): TGTGCCAGCAGCCAAGGACAGGGCACCGGGGAGCTGTTTTTT. This codes for CASSQGQGTGELFF.

V usage is TRBV6-1 and J usage is TRBJ1-2; 7 nucleotides match TRBD1. This CDR3 region has 13 residues. J was trimmed by 4 bases and V by 3 bases; bases with no gene match: 2. Germline V lookup: CDR1 MNHNS, CDR2 SASEGT. The CDR3 sequence: CASSEGQSYGYTF. The CDR3 DNA reads TGTGCCAGCAGTGAGGGACAGAGCTATGGCTACACCTTC.

This clone was seen a single time. This chain uses TRBV7-3 with TRBJ2-7; D unresolved. Trimming took off 4 bases at V and 0 bases at J, with 13 bases between the two ends. Germline CDR1 reads SGHTA; CDR2 reads FQGTGA. The CDR3 is 15 residues long. DNA for the CDR3: TGTGCCAGCAGCTCCGAGACCGGGTCCTCCTACGAGCAGTACTTC. The encoded protein is CASSSETGSSYEQYF.

The gene calls are TRBV5-1 and TRBJ2-2; 10 positions agree with TRBD1. Trimming at V came to 1 base and at J to 4 bases, leaving 4 bases not matched to a gene. This CDR3 is built from 16 residues. The germline gives CDR1 SGHRS, CDR2 YFSETQ. The CDR3 spells CASSLRGTGVTGELFF. For the CDR3, the DNA is TGCGCCAGCAGCTTGAGAGGGACAGGGGTCACCGGGGAGCTGTTTTTT.

The chain couples TRBV4-1 to TRBJ1-3, with D unresolved. The CDR3 runs to 17 residues. Trimming removed 1 base at V and 4 bases at J, with 17 bases between. Germline CDR1 and CDR2: MGHRA and YSYEKL. CDR3 sequence: CASSQGLPFPSGNTIYF. In DNA form, the CDR3 reads TGCGCCAGCAGCCAAGGGCTGCCTTTCCCCTCGGGAAACACCATATATTTT.

V usage is TRBV25-1 and J usage is TRBJ2-1, with D maybe TRBD2 (6 bases). This CDR3 comprises 15 residues. The germline V gene encodes CDR1 MGHDK and CDR2 SYGVNS. V lost 6 bases and J lost 2, with 14 bases in between. Here the CDR3 DNA reads TGTGCCAGCAGCCGCCGGGGGAGCGCCTACAATGAGCAGTTCTTC. Protein product: CASSRRGSAYNEQFF.

The gene calls are TRBV7-2 and TRBJ1-2; 10 bases match TRBD1. CDR3 length: 16 amino acids. Germline V gene sequence: CDR1 SGHTA, CDR2 FQGNSA. The ends lost 3 bases at V and 0 bases at J; junction bases unmatched: 4. CDR3 amino acids: CASSFAGTGANYGYTF. In DNA, the CDR3 is TGTGCCAGCAGCTTCGCCGGGACAGGGGCTAACTATGGCTACACCTTC.

The chain uses TRBV15 and TRBJ1-1; 9 positions match TRBD1. The CDR3 totals 20 residues. Germline-derived CDR1 and CDR2 are LNHNV and YYDKDF (reference sequence). Trimming cost V 0 bases and J 0 bases; bases outside gene matches: 14. The CDR3 DNA sequence: TGTGCCACCAGCAGAGATCAAGGAGACAGGGGGTGGGAGTTGAACACTGAAGCTTTCTTT. This translates into CATSRDQGDRGWELNTEAFF.

The chain recombines TRBV12-3 or TRBV12-4 with TRBJ2-3; tentatively, D is TRBD2 (6 bases). CDR3 length: 13 residues. Trimming stripped 7 bases from V and 3 bases from J, with 11 bases between. The DNA of the CDR3 is TGTGCCAGCACTCCTCTAGCGACAGATACGCAGTATTTT. This gives the protein CASTPLATDTQYF.

The J gene is TRBJ2-2, the V gene TRBV30, with 9 bases identical to TRBD1. V lost 0 bases, J lost 13 bases, and 12 bases stayed unmatched. The CDR3 length is 15 residues. The germline CDR1 and CDR2 sequences are GTSNPN and SVGIG (reference sequence). The CDR3 protein is CAWSVRVQGALGLFF. Here the CDR3 DNA reads TGTGCCTGGAGTGTACGCGTACAGGGGGCCCTTGGGCTGTTTTTT.

The count of this clone is one. This chain links TRBV29-1 with TRBJ1-2; 12 nucleotides agree with TRBD1. Germline V gene data show CDR1 as SQVTM and CDR2 as ANQGSEA. Trimming cost V 3 bases and J 4 bases; bases outside gene matches: 9. This CDR3 is built from 16 residues. The CDR3 sequence is CSVERGQGARSYGYTF. The CDR3 nucleotides are TGCAGCGTTGAGAGGGGACAGGGGGCAAGGAGCTATGGCTACACCTTC.

The chain carries TRBV5-1 and TRBJ2-7, with TRBD2 identical over 7 bases. CDR3 length equals 14 residues. The ends lost 4 bases at V and 3 bases at J; junction bases unmatched: 7. Germline CDR1 reads SGHRS; CDR2 reads YFSETQ. The CDR3 here is CASSQSGVGYEQYF. The CDR3 bases are TGCGCCAGCAGCCAGAGCGGGGTGGGCTACGAGCAGTACTTC.

The V call is TRBV3-1 (or the pseudogene TRBV3-2), the J call TRBJ1-1, with D tentatively TRBD1 (5 bases). CDR1 and CDR2 (germline): LGHDT, YNNKEL (reference sequence). The CDR3 spans 14 residues. V was trimmed by 4 bases and J by 3 bases, leaving 12 bases between them. This chain's CDR3 is CASSLNGGDTEAFF. The CDR3 DNA is TGTGCCAGCAGCCTTAACGGGGGTGACACTGAAGCTTTCTTT.

The chain links TRBV3-1 (or the pseudogene TRBV3-2) to TRBJ1-2; TRBD1 is a possible D gene (5 bases). Germline CDR1 reads LGHDT; CDR2 reads YNNKEL (reference sequence). The CDR3 is 15 residues long. Between the trimmed V and J ends, which lost 1 base and 4 bases, there was a span of 13 bases. The CDR3 is CASSQVPRGGYGYTF. In nucleotides, the CDR3 is TGTGCCAGCAGCCAAGTCCCCCGTGGGGGCTATGGCTACACCTTC.

The chain employs TRBV5-5 and TRBJ2-2, with a tentative D call TRBD1 (5 bases). The CDR3 is made up of 14 amino acids. The germline V gene encodes CDR1 SGHKS and CDR2 YYEKEE (reference sequence). V was cut by 0 bases and J by 6 bases, with 9 bases left in between. For the CDR3, the DNA is TGTGCCAGCAGCTTGGAGCTAGGGGCCGGGGAGCTGTTTTTT. As protein: CASSLELGAGELFF.

This clone was detected only once. The chain carries TRBV7-2 and TRBJ1-1; TRBD1 matches 7 bases. The germline CDR1 and CDR2 sequences are SGHTA and FQGNSA. With 5 bases clipped from V and 1 base from J, the junction kept 7 bases outside the gene matches. This CDR3 contains 15 residues. In DNA, the CDR3 is TGTGCCAGCAGCCTCAGGGGGAGGGAGAACACTGAAGCTTTCTTT. Amino acids: CASSLRGRENTEAFF.

The chain couples TRBV29-1 to TRBJ1-2; 10 bases map to TRBD1. The V gene's germline CDR1 is SQVTM and CDR2 ANQGSEA. The CDR3 sequence is 16 residues long. V dropped 5 bases and J dropped 1; count of bases not matched to a gene: 10. The CDR3 loop is CSVSGQGDTVNYGYTF. CDR3 bases: TGCAGCGTTTCTGGACAGGGGGATACTGTTAACTATGGCTACACCTTC.

The chain uses TRBV19 and TRBJ1-1; a weak D match, TRBD1 (5 bases). V lost 3 bases, J lost 5 bases, and 7 bases lay in between. This CDR3 has 12 amino acids. Germline CDR1 reads LNHDA; CDR2 reads SQIVND (reference sequence). Here the CDR3 DNA reads TGTGCCAGTAGTATTTGGGGGACTGAAGCTTTCTTT. Protein sequence: CASSIWGTEAFF.

The count of this clone is one. The gene calls are TRBV2 and TRBJ1-4; tentative D call: TRBD1 (6 bases). V lost 0 bases, J lost 5 bases, and 13 bases lay in between. CDR3 length equals 16 residues. Germline CDR1 is SNHLY and CDR2 is FYNNEI. The chain's CDR3 is CASSEALGQPNEKLFF. In DNA, the CDR3 is TGTGCCAGCAGTGAAGCGCTTGGACAGCCGAATGAAAAACTGTTTTTT.

The V call is TRBV7-8, the J call TRBJ1-4; D not resolved. Germline CDR1 reads SGHVS; CDR2 reads FQNEAQ. There are 18 residues in the CDR3. V shed 0 bases and J shed 8 bases, with 22 bases lying between them. CDR3 DNA sequence: TGTGCCAGCAGCTTAGCCCGGTGGGCCTCGGCCCCCCCAGAAAAACTGTTTTTT. Amino acids: CASSLARWASAPPEKLFF.

This sequence joins TRBV7-2 and TRBJ1-2; 9 bases line up with TRBD1. CDR3 length: 15 amino acids. Trimming took 5 bases from V and 7 from J; bases not matched to a gene: 11. Germline CDR1 SGHTA, CDR2 FQGNSA. CDR3 protein: CASSLKQGAVSGYTF. The CDR3 DNA sequence: TGTGCCAGCAGCCTCAAACAGGGGGCTGTGAGTGGCTACACCTTC. Variable domain in full (rest from reference TRBV7-2 and TRBJ1-2): GAGVSQSPSNKVTEKGKDVELRCDPISGHTALYWYRQSLGQGLEFLIYFQGNSAPDKSGLPSDRFSAERTGGSVSTLTIQRTQQEDSAVYLCASSLKQGAVSGYTFGSGTRLTVV.

The rearrangement uses TRBV29-1 and TRBJ1-1; 11 bases align to TRBD1. V was pared by 5 bases and J by 6 bases, with 5 bases of the junction left unmatched. Germline-derived CDR1 and CDR2 are SQVTM and ANQGSEA. The CDR3 has 13 amino acids. CDR3 in DNA: TGCAGCGTTACACCGGGACAGGGGGCTGAAGCTTTCTTT. It encodes CSVTPGQGAEAFF. Supplemented by reference TRBV29-1 and TRBJ1-1, the full variable domain reads SAVISQKPSRDICQRGTSLTIQCQVDSQVTMMFWYRQQPGQSLTLIATANQGSEATYESGFVIDKFPISRPNLTFSTLTVSNMSPEDSSIYLCSVTPGQGAEAFFGQGTRLTVV.

This chain uses TRBV5-6 with TRBJ2-5; 7 bases are a match to TRBD1. The germline V gene has CDR1 SGHDT and CDR2 YYEEEE. The V gene end was trimmed by 3 bases and the J gene end by 3 bases; junction bases not matched to a gene: 11. This CDR3 contains 16 residues. This chain's CDR3 is CASSSYIQGLEETQYF. CDR3 nucleotides: TGTGCCAGCAGCTCTTACATACAGGGGCTTGAAGAGACCCAGTACTTC.

V usage is TRBV7-9 and J usage is TRBJ1-6; the D is unclear. Trimming pared 2 bases from V and 9 bases from J, leaving 8 bases between. The CDR3 extends over 13 amino acids. Germline-derived CDR1 and CDR2 are SEHNR and FQNEAQ (reference sequence). The CDR3 DNA is TGTGCCAGCAGCTTATGGGGAGGTTCACCCCTCCACTTT. Translation: CASSLWGGSPLHF.

This chain connects TRBV2 to TRBJ1-3; D remains ambiguous. The germline CDR1 and CDR2 sequences are SNHLY and FYNNEI. The CDR3 spans 14 residues. V dropped 7 bases and J dropped 0 bases, with 10 bases sitting between them. Here the CDR3 DNA reads TGTGCCAGCACCCCCGGAATCTCTGGAAACACCATATATTTT. Its translation: CASTPGISGNTIYF.